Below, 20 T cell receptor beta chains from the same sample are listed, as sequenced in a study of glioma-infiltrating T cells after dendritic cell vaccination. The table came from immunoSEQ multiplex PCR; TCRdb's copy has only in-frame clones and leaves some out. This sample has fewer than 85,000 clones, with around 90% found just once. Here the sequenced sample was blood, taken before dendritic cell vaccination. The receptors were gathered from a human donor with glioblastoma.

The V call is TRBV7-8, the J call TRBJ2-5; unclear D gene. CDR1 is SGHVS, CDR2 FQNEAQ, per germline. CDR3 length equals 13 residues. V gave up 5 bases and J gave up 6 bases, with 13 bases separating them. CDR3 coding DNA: TGTGCCAGCAGCGGAGCCGGATTCAAGACCCAGTACTTC. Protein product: CASSGAGFKTQYF.

Here the CDR3 reads CASSPGGALEGHSGNTIYF. CDR3 DNA sequence: TGCGCCAGCAGCCCCGGGGGGGCCCTAGAGGGCCATTCCGGAAACACCATATATTTT. The J gene is TRBJ1-3, the V gene TRBV4-1, with D tentatively TRBD1 (6 bases). CDR3 length: 19 amino acids. V lost 4 bases to trimming and J lost 4 bases, with 26 bases between them. Germline V gene lookup returns CDR1 MGHRA and CDR2 YSYEKL.

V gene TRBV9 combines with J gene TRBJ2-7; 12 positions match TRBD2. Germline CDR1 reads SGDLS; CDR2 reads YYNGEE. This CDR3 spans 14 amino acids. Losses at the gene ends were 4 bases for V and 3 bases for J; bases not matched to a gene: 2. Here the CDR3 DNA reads TGTGCCAGCAGCTCGGGACTAGCGGGCTACGAGCAGTACTTC. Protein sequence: CASSSGLAGYEQYF.

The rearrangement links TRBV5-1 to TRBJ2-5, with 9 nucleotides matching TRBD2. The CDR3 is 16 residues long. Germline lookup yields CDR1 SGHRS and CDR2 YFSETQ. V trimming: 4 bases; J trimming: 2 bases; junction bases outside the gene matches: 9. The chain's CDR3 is CASSPEGLAGQETQYF. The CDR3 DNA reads TGCGCCAGCAGCCCGGAGGGTCTAGCGGGGCAAGAGACCCAGTACTTC. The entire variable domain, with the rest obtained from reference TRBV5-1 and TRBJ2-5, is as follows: KAGVTQTPRYLIKTRGQQVTLSCSPISGHRSVSWYQQTPGQGLQFLFEYFSETQRNKGNFPGRFSGRQFSNSRSEMNVSTLELGDSALYLCASSPEGLAGQETQYFGPGTRLLVL.

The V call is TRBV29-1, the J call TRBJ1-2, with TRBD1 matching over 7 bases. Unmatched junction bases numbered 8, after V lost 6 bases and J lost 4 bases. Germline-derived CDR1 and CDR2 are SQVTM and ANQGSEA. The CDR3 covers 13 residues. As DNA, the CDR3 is TGCAGCGTAAGACAGGGCGGCGCCTATGGCTACACCTTC. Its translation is CSVRQGGAYGYTF.

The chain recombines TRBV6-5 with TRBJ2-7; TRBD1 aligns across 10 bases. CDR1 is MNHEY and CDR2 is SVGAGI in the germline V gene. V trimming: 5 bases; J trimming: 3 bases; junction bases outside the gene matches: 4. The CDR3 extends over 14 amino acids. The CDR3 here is CASSRRTGGYEQYF. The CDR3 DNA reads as TGTGCCAGCAGTCGGCGGACAGGGGGCTACGAGCAGTACTTC.

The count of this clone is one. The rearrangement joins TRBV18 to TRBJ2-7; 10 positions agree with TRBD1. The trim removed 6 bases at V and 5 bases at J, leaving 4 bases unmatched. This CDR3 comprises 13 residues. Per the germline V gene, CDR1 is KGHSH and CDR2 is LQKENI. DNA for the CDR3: TGTGCCAGCTCCCCCGGGACAGGGGACGAGCAGTACTTC. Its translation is CASSPGTGDEQYF.

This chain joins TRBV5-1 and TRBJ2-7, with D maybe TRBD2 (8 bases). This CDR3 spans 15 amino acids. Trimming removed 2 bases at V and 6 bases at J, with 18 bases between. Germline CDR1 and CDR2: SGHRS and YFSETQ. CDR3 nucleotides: TGCGCCAGCAGCTTCCAGGGGGGACTAGTATCCGAGCAGTACTTC. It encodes CASSFQGGLVSEQYF.

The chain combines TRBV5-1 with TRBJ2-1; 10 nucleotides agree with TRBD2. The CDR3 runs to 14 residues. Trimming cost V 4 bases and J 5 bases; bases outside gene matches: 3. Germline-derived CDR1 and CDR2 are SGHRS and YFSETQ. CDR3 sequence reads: CASSISGGDNEQFF. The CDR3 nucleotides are TGCGCCAGCAGCATAAGCGGGGGGGACAATGAGCAGTTCTTC. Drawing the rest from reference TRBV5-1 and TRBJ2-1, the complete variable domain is KAGVTQTPRYLIKTRGQQVTLSCSPISGHRSVSWYQQTPGQGLQFLFEYFSETQRNKGNFPGRFSGRQFSNSRSEMNVSTLELGDSALYLCASSISGGDNEQFFGPGTRLTVL.

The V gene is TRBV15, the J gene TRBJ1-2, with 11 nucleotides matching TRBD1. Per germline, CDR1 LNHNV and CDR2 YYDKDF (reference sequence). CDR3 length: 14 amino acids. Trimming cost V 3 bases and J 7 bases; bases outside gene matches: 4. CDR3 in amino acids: CATSRDRGLGGYTF. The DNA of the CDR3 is TGTGCCACCAGCAGGGACAGGGGGCTGGGTGGCTACACCTTC. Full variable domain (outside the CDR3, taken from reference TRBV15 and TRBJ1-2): DAMVIQNPRYQVTQFGKPVTLSCSQTLNHNVMYWYQQKSSQAPKLLFHYYDKDFNNEADTPDNFQSRRPNTSFCFLDIRSPGLGDTAMYLCATSRDRGLGGYTFGSGTRLTVV.

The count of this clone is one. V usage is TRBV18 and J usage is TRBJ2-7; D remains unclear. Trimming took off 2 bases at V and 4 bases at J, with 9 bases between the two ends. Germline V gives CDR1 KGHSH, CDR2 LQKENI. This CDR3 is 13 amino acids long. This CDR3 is CASSPTQNYEQYF. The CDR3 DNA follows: TGTGCCAGCTCACCAACACAGAATTACGAGCAGTACTTC.

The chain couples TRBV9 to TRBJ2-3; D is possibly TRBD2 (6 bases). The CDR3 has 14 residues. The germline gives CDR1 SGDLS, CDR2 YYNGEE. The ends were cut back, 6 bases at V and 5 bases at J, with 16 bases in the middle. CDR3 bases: TGTGCCAGCACTACGGGACTTGGAAGAGATACGCAGTATTTT. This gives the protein CASTTGLGRDTQYF.

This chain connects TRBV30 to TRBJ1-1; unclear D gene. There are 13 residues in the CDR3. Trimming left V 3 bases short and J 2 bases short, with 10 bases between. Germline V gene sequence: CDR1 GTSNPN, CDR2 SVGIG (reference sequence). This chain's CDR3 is CAWSPRTNTEAFF. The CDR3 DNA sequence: TGTGCCTGGAGCCCACGCACTAACACTGAAGCTTTCTTT.

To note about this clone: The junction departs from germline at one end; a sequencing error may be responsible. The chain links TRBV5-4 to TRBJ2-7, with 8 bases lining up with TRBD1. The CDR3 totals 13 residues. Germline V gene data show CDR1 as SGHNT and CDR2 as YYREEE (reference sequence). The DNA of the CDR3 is TGTGCCAGCAGCTTAGAGACAGGGGAAAATTTAACCTTC. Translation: CASSLETGENLTF.

The CDR3: CASSLFAGVHETQYF. The CDR3, as DNA: TGTGCCAGCAGTTTATTTGCGGGGGTCCATGAGACCCAGTACTTC. The chain carries TRBV28 and TRBJ2-5; 7 bases map to TRBD2. Germline-derived CDR1 and CDR2 are MDHEN and SYDVKM. The CDR3 runs 15 residues. Trimming cost V 1 base and J 5 bases; bases outside gene matches: 7. Full variable domain (missing parts from reference TRBV28 and TRBJ2-5): DVKVTQSSRYLVKRTGEKVFLECVQDMDHENMFWYRQDPGLGLRLIYFSYDVKMKEKGDIPEGYSVSREKKERFSLILESASTNQTSMYLCASSLFAGVHETQYFGPGTRLLVL.

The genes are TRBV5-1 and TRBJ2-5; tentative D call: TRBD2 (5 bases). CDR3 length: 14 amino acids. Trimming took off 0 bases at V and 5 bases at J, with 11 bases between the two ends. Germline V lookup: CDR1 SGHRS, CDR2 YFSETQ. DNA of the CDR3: TGCGCCAGCAGCTTGGGGGGAGCCCCCGAGACCCAGTACTTC. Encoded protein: CASSLGGAPETQYF.

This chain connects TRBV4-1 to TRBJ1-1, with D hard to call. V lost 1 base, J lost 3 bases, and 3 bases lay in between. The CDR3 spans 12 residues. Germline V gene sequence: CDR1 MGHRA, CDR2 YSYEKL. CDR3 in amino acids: CASSQADTEAFF. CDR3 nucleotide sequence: TGCGCCAGCAGCCAAGCGGACACTGAAGCTTTCTTT.

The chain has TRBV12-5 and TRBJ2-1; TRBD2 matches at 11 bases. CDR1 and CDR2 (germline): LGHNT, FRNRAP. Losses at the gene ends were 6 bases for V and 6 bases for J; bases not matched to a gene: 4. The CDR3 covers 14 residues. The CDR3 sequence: CASGYGLAGNEQFF. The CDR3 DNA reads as TGTGCTAGTGGCTACGGACTAGCGGGCAATGAGCAGTTCTTC.

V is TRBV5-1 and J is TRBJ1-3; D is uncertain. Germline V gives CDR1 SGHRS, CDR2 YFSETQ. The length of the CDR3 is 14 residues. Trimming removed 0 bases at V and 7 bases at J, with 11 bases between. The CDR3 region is CASSLGTGSNTIYF. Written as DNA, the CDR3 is TGCGCCAGCAGCTTGGGTACGGGGTCCAACACCATATATTTT.

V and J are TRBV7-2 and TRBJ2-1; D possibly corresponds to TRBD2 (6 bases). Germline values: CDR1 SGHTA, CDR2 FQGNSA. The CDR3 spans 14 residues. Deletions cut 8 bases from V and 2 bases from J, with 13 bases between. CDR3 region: CASHGRGTYNEQFF. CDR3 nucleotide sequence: TGTGCCAGCCATGGGCGGGGTACCTACAATGAGCAGTTCTTC.